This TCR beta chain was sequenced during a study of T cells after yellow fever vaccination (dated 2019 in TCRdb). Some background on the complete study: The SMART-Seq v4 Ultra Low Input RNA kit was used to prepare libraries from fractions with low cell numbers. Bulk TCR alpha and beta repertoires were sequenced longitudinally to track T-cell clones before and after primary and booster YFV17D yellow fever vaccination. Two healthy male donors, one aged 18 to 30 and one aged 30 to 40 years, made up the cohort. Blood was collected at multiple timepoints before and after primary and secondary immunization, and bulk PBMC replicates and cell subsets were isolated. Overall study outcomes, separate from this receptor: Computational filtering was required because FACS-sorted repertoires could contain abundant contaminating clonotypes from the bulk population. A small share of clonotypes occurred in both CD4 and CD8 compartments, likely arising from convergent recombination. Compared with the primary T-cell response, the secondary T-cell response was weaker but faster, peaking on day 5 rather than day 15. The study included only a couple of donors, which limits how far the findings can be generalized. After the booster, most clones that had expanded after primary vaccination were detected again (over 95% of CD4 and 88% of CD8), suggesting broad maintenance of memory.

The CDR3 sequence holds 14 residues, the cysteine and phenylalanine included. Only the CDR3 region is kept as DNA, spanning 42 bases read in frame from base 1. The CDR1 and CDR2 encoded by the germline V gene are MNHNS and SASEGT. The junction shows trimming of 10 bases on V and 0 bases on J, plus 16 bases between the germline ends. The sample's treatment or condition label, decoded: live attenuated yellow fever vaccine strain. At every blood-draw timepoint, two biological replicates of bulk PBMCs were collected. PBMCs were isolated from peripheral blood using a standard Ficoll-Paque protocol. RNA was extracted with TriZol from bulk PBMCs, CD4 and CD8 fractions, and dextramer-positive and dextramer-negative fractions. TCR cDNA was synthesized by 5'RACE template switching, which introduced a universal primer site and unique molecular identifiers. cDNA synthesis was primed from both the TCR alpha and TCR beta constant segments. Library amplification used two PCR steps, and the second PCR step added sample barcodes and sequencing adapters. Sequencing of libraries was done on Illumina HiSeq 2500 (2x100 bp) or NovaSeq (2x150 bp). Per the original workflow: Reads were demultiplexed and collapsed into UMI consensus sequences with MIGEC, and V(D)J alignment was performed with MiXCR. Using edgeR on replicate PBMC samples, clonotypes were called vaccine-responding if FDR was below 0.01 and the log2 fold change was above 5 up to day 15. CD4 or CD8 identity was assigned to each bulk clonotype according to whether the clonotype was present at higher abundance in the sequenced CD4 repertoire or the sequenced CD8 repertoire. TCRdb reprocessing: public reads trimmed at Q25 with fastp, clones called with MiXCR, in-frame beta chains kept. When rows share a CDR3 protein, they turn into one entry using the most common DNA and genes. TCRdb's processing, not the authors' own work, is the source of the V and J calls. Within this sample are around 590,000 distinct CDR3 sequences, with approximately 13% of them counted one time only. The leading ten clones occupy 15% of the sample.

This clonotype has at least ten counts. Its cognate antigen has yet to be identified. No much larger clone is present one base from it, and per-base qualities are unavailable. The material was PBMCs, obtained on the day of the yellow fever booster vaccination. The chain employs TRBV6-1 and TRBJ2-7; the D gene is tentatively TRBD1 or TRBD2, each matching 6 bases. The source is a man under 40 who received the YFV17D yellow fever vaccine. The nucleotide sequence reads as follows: TGTGCCATCAAAAGGGGGGTTAGCTCCTACGAGCAGTACTTC. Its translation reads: CAIKRGVSSYEQYF.